Listed below are T cell receptor beta chains from one sample, sequenced in a study of technical replicates of blood from a few donors. Using immunoSEQ multiplex PCR, the repertoire was profiled, and TCRdb retains in-frame clones only, with some absent. The repertoire has some 8,900 clones, 91% of them found once; the top ten carry roughly 9.7%. The sample consisted of PBMCs. The receptors here all came from a human donor in good health. CDR3s include the opening cysteine and the closing phenylalanine or tryptophan. The D gene is left open where the match is weak. Clone size is shown for a subset of rows, as once, few, many or a class of expanded clone.

clone size	V gene	D gene	J gene	CDR3 DNA	CDR3 protein
-	TRBV19	TRBD1	TRBJ1-5	TGTGCCAGTGCTCTTGGGACAGGCCCGATGCCCCAGCATTTT	CASALGTGPMPQHF
-	TRBV19	-	TRBJ1-1	TGTGCCAGCACCTTCGGGGGGCTGGGATCTGAAGCTTTCTTT	CASTFGGLGSEAFF
-	TRBV6-5	-	TRBJ1-3	TGTGCCAGCAGCCTTGACACGCCTGGAAACACCATATATTTT	CASSLDTPGNTIYF
-	TRBV19	TRBD1	TRBJ1-5	TGTGCCAGTAGTCGACAGGGAGAGAATCAGCCCCAGCATTTT	CASSRQGENQPQHF
few	TRBV6-5	-	TRBJ1-5	TGTGCCAGCAGCCGGGGTTCTTATAGCAATCAGCCCCAGCATTTT	CASSRGSYSNQPQHF
-	TRBV6-1	-	TRBJ1-1	TGTGCCAGCAGTGGACAGGAGAACACTGAAGCTTTCTTT	CASSGQENTEAFF
-	TRBV6-5	TRBD2	TRBJ2-3	TGTGCCAGCAGAATACTAGCGACTAGCACAGATACGCAGTATTTT	CASRILATSTDTQYF
-	TRBV2	-	TRBJ2-7	TGTGCCAGCAGTGAGGTCGGCGAGCAGTACTTC	CASSEVGEQYF
-	TRBV4-1	TRBD2	TRBJ2-1	TGCGCCAGCAGCCAAGCGGTGGGGCGCGGGAGGGCTGACAATGAGCAGTTCTTC	CASSQAVGRGRADNEQFF
-	TRBV18	TRBD1	TRBJ1-1	TGTGCCAGCTCACCACCGACAGGGAATATGAACACTGAAGCTTTCTTT	CASSPPTGNMNTEAFF